Reported below is one T cell receptor beta chain. Its target is not known. These data originate in a study of beta chain features in type 1 diabetes. This CDR3 is 11 amino acids long. Germline loops: CDR1 GTSNPN, CDR2 SVGIG (reference sequence). The germline V and J ends were trimmed by 2 bases and 8 bases, with 9 bases remaining between them. All of the isolated RNA was reverse transcribed, so expressed TCRB transcripts were sequenced. This table comes from immunoSEQ multiplex PCR, and its TCRdb copy is limited to in-frame clones, with some not included. This sample yields a few hundred thousand clones, of which roughly 25% are seen a single time; around 0.012% belongs to the top ten. The study's findings and limits: Fewer insertions but more deletions were seen at VDJ junctions in type 1 diabetes patients. Type 1 diabetes patients had TCRB CDR3s that were shorter (moderately but significantly so) in all four CD4+ subsets.

This clonotype originated in a woman aged 30 to 39 with type 1 diabetes. The chain couples TRBV30 to TRBJ1-2; D call uncertain. The sequencing input was naive CD4+ T cells from blood. CDR3 in DNA: TGTGCCTGGAGTTCCCGACTCGGCTACACCTTC. This codes for CAWSSRLGYTF.